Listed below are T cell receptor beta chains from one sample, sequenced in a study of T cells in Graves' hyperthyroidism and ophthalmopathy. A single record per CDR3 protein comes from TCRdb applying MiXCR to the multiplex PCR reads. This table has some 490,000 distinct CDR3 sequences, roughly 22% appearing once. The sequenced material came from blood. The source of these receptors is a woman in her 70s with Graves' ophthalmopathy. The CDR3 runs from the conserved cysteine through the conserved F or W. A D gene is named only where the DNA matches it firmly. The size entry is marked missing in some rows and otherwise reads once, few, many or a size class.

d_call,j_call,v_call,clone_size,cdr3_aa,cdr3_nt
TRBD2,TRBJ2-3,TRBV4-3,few,CASCIAGRTDTQYF,TGCGCCAGCTGTATAGCGGGACGCACAGATACGCAGTATTTT
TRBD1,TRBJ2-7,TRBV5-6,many,CASSPAGTGFYEQYF,TGTGCCAGCTCCCCCGCCGGGACAGGGTTCTACGAGCAGTACTTC
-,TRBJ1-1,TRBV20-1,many,CSARWDTEAFF,TGCAGTGCTAGATGGGACACTGAAGCTTTCTTT
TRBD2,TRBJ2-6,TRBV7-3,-,CASRASGILTGANVLTF,TGTGCCAGCAGGGCAAGCGGGATATTAACTGGGGCCAACGTCCTGACTTTC
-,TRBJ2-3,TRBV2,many,CASSDSQYF,TGTGCCAGCAGTGATTCGCAGTATTTT
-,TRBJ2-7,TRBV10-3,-,CAISPRQGRGEQYF,TGTGCCATCAGCCCCCGGCAGGGTAGGGGCGAGCAGTACTTC
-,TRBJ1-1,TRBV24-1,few,CATIGGTLQAFF,TGTGCCACCATAGGTGGGACCCTACAAGCTTTCTTT
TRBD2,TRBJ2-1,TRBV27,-,CASTPSGSPYNEQFF,TGTGCCAGCACCCCCAGCGGGAGCCCCTACAATGAGCAGTTCTTC
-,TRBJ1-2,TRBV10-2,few,CASSESQASLGYTF,TGCGCCAGCAGTGAGTCGCAGGCGTCTTTGGGATACACCTTC
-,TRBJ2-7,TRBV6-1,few,CASSLIPGTNYEQYF,TGTGCCAGCAGCCTCATTCCGGGGACAAACTACGAGCAGTACTTC
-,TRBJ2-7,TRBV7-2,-,CASSLAPGHQYEQYF,TGTGCCAGCAGCTTAGCTCCGGGACATCAATACGAGCAGTACTTC
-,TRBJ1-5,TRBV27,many,CASGFRGGGQPQHF,TGTGCCAGCGGTTTTCGGGGCGGGGGTCAGCCCCAGCATTTT
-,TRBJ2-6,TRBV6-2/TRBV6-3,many,CASSHGTSGANVLTF,TGTGCCAGCAGTCATGGGACTTCTGGGGCCAACGTCCTGACTTTC
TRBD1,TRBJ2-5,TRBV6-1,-,CASKERTGGKVGTQYF,TGTGCCAGCAAGGAAAGGACAGGGGGTAAAGTTGGGACCCAGTACTTC
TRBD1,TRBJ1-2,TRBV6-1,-,CASSRTGLTGYTF,TGTGCCAGCAGCCGGACAGGGTTGACAGGCTACACCTTC
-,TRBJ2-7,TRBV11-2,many,CASSLGLASAEQYF,TGTGCCAGCAGCTTAGGCCTAGCGTCCGCCGAGCAGTACTTC
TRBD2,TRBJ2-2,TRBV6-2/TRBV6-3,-,CASRSSGSGGTGELFF,TGTGCCAGCAGGAGTAGCGGGAGCGGAGGCACCGGGGAGCTGTTTTTT
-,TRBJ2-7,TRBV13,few,CASSSSRSSYEQYF,TGTGCCAGCAGCTCCTCTAGGAGTTCGTACGAGCAGTACTTC
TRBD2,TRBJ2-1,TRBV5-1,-,CASSNPSGSSDEQFF,TGCGCCAGCAGCAACCCTAGCGGGAGTAGCGATGAGCAGTTCTTC
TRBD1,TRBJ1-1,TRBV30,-,CAWNWDRGNPFF,TGTGCCTGGAACTGGGACAGGGGAAATCCTTTCTTT
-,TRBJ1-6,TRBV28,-,CASSLSGDNFSPLHF,TGTGCCAGCAGTTTATCAGGGGACAACTTTTCACCCCTCCACTTT
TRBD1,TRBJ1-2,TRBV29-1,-,CSVEGTGDRYGYTF,TGCAGCGTCGAAGGGACAGGGGACCGCTATGGCTACACCTTC
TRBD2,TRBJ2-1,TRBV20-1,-,CSAKTTSGNTYNEQFF,TGCAGTGCTAAGACAACTAGCGGGAACACCTACAATGAGCAGTTCTTC
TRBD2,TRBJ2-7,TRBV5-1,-,CASSPGRIAGPGLANPEHEQYF,TGCGCCAGCAGCCCCGGGAGGATCGCGGGACCGGGACTAGCCAACCCCGAACACGAGCAGTACTTC
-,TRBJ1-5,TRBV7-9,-,CASSLAAGAQPQHF,TGTGCCAGCAGCTTAGCGGCAGGGGCACAGCCCCAGCATTTT
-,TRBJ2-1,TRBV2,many,CASSSGSPDEQFF,TGTGCCAGTTCGTCCGGGAGCCCGGACGAGCAGTTCTTC
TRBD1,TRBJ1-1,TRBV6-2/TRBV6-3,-,CASSQGAGTEAFF,TGTGCCAGCAGTCAGGGGGCTGGCACTGAAGCTTTCTTT
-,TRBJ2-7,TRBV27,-,CASSLTASRWEEQYF,TGTGCCAGCAGTTTAACGGCTAGTCGGTGGGAAGAGCAGTACTTC
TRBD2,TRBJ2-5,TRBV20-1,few,CSAHYGRATETQYF,TGCAGTGCCCACTATGGGAGGGCCACGGAGACCCAGTACTTC
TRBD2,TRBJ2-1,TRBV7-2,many,CASTWGSGSNEQFF,TGTGCCAGCACATGGGGCAGCGGGAGTAATGAGCAGTTCTTC
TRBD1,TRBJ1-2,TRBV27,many,CASSFPGGSGYTF,TGTGCCAGCAGTTTCCCAGGGGGTTCTGGCTACACCTTC
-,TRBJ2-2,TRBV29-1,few,CSADQGNTGELFF,TGCAGCGCTGATCAGGGCAACACCGGGGAGCTGTTTTTT
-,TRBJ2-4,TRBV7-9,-,CASSPQLQIAKNIQYF,TGTGCCAGCAGCCCACAGTTGCAGATAGCCAAAAACATTCAGTACTTC
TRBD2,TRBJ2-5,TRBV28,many,CASSSPPGLALETQYF,TGTGCCAGCAGTTCCCCGCCGGGACTAGCTCTTGAGACCCAGTACTTC
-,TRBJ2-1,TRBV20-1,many,CSATLSYNEQFF,TGCAGTGCGACCCTTTCCTACAATGAGCAGTTCTTC
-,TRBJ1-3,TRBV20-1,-,CSGGLGNTIYF,TGCAGCGGGGGGCTGGGAAACACCATATATTTT
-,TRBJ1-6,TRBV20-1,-,CSARDLLESPLHF,TGCAGTGCTAGAGATCTACTTGAGTCACCCCTCCACTTT
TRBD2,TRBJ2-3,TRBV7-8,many,CASRISGTRTDTQYF,TGTGCCAGCAGGATTAGCGGGACCCGCACAGATACGCAGTATTTT
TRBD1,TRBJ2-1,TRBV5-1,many,CASSPGTGDYEQFF,TGCGCCAGCAGCCCCGGGACAGGGGATTATGAGCAGTTCTTC
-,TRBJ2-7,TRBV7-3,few,CASSPEGASIYEQYF,TGTGCCAGCAGTCCCGAAGGGGCCTCTATCTACGAGCAGTACTTC